Detailed here is one T cell receptor (beta chain). Individuals drawn from under 30 US areas were roughly 18 to 100 years old. Participant-reported clinical history was the basis for cohort assignment. Unmatched junction bases numbered 5, after V lost 0 bases and J lost 5 bases. The CDR3 is made up of 15 amino acids. Germline assignment: CDR1 PRHDT and CDR2 FYEKMQ (reference sequence). The assay was immunoSEQ multiplex PCR, and TCRdb's table has in-frame clones only and misses some. The sample carries a few hundred thousand clones, around 91% recorded once. This sample is drawn from a study of blood T cell repertoires in COVID-19. In the study overall: The study drew acute and convalescent COVID-19 samples from the United States, Italy and Spain. T cells, B-cell-depleted T cells, or PBMCs supplied cDNA or gDNA.

The sequence came from a woman aged 18-29 years with acute COVID-19. The sequencing sample was made of PBMCs or T cells enriched from blood (not recorded which). The chain is built from TRBV13 and TRBJ1-1; 8 bases are shared with TRBD1. The chain's CDR3 is CASSLGTGDPTEAFF. CDR3 nucleotide sequence: TGTGCCAGCAGCTTAGGGACAGGGGACCCAACTGAAGCTTTCTTT.